This T cell receptor beta chain appears in the sequencing data of a study of T cells in Graves' hyperthyroidism and ophthalmopathy (dated by TCRdb to between 2017 and 2020). Concerning the study at large: Peripheral blood samples were taken at initial diagnosis, before any treatment was given. The approximately 97 discovery patients were randomly divided into training and test sets at a 7:3 ratio. Prospective prediction of ophthalmopathy was tested in an independent validation cohort consisting of some 20 hyperthyroidism patients and around 16 patients who later progressed to ophthalmopathy. The paper reports TCR Vbeta CDR3 sequencing of fewer than 150 peripheral blood samples: under 45 ophthalmopathy, around 80 hyperthyroidism and approximately 17 progressor patients. Once sampling was done, hyperthyroidism patients were given methimazole at a starting dose of 30 mg daily, whereas ophthalmopathy patients were given high-dose intravenous methylprednisolone. A discovery cohort of roughly 100 patients, fewer than 50 with Graves' ophthalmopathy and 55 to 60 with stable Graves' hyperthyroidism, was used to find distinguishing TCR V-J signatures. The study also compared thyroid tissue and blood T-cell repertoires from 5 to 7 Graves' hyperthyroidism patients. What the study reported, not specific to this receptor: No statistical method was used to set the sample size in advance, and investigators knew the group allocation. Most expanded thyroid clonotypes (frequency above 0.001) were also detected in blood, a finding suggesting that blood repertoires may reflect thyroid immune responses. In validation, the model predicted progression to ophthalmopathy with 55% to 71% sensitivity and around 72% specificity, a median of roughly seven months before onset. In cross-validation, a model built on a 13 V-J signature told ophthalmopathy apart from stable hyperthyroidism with roughly 87% sensitivity and around 84% specificity, and in testing the same model reached 80%/75%.

The table lists this clonotype with a few counts. No cognate antigen has been identified for it. The junction shows a germline mismatch at one end, possibly a read error. TCR beta CDR3 regions were amplified from RNA transcripts. A first-round RT-PCR of the TCR CDR3 used the HTBI primer set with the Qiagen OneStep RT-PCR kit. A second multiplex PCR round built the libraries, followed by size selection and purification. Libraries were sequenced paired-end with 100 bp reads on an Illumina HiSeq2000. The authors' analysis ran thus. SOAPnuke was used to process the raw data, removing reads that contained adapters or uncalled bases, had a mean Phred below 15, or lacked an exact match to the constant primer or identifier. High-quality paired reads were merged with COPE v1.2.5, and unique nucleotide sequences were defined as clonotypes. Clonotypes were aligned to IMGT TRBV, TRBD and TRBJ reference segments using MiTCR v1.1. The analysis included only V-J combinations with a frequency above 0.0001, which together covered more than 98% of the repertoires. The TCS score was defined as F50 (clonal expansion) divided by E x V (chaos), with BLOSUM62-based TCRdist calculated between CDR3 peptides within each V-J. Welch's t-statistics and random forest reduced 500 to 550 V-J features to 10 to 15, which were used in a naive Bayes classifier (R e1071). TCRdb itself trimmed the public reads at Q25 with fastp, ran MiXCR and retained productive beta chains. When rows share a CDR3 protein, they turn into one entry using the most common DNA and genes. The V and J calls, along with clone size, are taken from TCRdb and not from the paper's own processing. The sample has under 350,000 distinct CDR3 sequences on record, approximately 12% of them singletons. Jointly, the top ten make up approximately 7.8% of the sample.

Hyperthyroidism patients were newly diagnosed, had a disease duration of under 2 months, and were aged 18 to 65 years. Any patient with an uncontrolled infection, another autoimmune disease, pregnancy or lactation was excluded. Diagnoses were based on clinical symptoms, serum thyroxine and TRAb, thyroid ultrasound and orbital computed tomography. Blood from progressor patients was drawn when they were first diagnosed with hyperthyroidism, before any ophthalmopathy symptoms appeared. PBMCs were isolated from 7.5 to 10 ml of fresh peripheral blood by Ficoll-Paque density gradient centrifugation. Progressor patients were first diagnosed with Graves' hyperthyroidism and then developed ophthalmopathy during follow-up. Total RNA was extracted using Trizol reagent, and RNA quality was assessed on an Agilent 2100 Bioanalyzer. Including the terminal cysteine and phenylalanine, the CDR3 comprises 14 residues. The CDR3 DNA has 42 bases and is translated from base 1. The germline V gene encodes CDR1 SEHNR and CDR2 FQNEAQ (reference sequence).

The chain is assembled from TRBV7-9 and TRBJ2-7; TRBD2 agrees with 11 junctional bases. This clonotype was obtained from a woman under 40 with Graves' hyperthyroidism that later progressed to Graves' ophthalmopathy. Material for sequencing was blood. Read as DNA, the sequence is TGTGCCAGCAGCAATAGCGGGAGGGCCTACGAGCGGTACTTC. It codes for CASSNSGRAYERYF.